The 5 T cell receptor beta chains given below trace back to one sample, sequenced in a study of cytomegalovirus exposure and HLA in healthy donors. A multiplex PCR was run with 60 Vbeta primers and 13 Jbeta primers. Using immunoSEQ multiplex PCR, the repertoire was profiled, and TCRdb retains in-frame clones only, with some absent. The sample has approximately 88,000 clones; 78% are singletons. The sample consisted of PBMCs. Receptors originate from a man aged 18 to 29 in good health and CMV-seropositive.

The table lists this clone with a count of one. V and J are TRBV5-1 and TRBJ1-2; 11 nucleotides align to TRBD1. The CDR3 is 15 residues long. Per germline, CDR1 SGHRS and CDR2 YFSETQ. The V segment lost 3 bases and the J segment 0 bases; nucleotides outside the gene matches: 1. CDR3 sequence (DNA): TGCGCCAGCAGCTCGGGACAGGGGGCTAACTATGGCTACACCTTC. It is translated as CASSSGQGANYGYTF.

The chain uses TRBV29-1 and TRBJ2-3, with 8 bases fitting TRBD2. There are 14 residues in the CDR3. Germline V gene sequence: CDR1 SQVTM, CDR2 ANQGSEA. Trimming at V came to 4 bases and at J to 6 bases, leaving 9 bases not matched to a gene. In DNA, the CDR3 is TGCAGCGTTGGGAACATGGGACTAGTGGATACGCAGTATTTT. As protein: CSVGNMGLVDTQYF.

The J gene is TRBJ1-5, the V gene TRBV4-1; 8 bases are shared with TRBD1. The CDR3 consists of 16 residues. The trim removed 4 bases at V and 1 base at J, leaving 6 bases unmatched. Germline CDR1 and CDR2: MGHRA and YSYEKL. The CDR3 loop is CASSPPGQESNQPQHF. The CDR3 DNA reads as TGCGCCAGCAGCCCACCGGGACAGGAGAGCAATCAGCCCCAGCATTTT.

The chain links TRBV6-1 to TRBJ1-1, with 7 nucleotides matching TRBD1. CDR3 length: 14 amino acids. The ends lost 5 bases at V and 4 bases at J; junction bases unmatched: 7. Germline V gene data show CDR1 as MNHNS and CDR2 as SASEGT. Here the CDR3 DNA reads TGTGCCAGCAGTTGGGACAGAGTTGGCACTGAAGCTTTCTTT. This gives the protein CASSWDRVGTEAFF.

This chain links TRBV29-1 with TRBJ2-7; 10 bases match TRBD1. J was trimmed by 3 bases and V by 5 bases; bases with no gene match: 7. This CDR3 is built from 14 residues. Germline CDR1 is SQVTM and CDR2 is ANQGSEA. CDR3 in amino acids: CSVKTGGAYYEQYF. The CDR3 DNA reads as TGCAGCGTTAAGACAGGGGGCGCGTACTACGAGCAGTACTTC.